This note documents a single T cell receptor (beta chain) sequence. This sample is part of a study of lymphopenia after photon versus proton radiotherapy. Germline-derived CDR1 and CDR2 are KGHSH and LQKENI. The CDR3 contains 14 residues. V lost 6 bases and J lost 1; bases outside the gene matches: 3. Libraries were prepared by immunoSEQ multiplex PCR; TCRdb keeps only in-frame clonotypes and omits some of them. The sample has about 22,000 clones; about 90% are singletons. The chain joins TRBV18 to TRBJ1-1; TRBD1 aligns across 9 bases. The sample was peripheral blood, taken from a patient treated with proton-based radiotherapy. The TCR originated in a woman in her 70s with pancreatic cancer. Some clones in this sample may be carry-over from other donors' samples. DNA of the CDR3: TGTGCCAGCTCTCGGGACAGGGCGAACACTGAAGCTTTCTTT. Translating gives CASSRDRANTEAFF.